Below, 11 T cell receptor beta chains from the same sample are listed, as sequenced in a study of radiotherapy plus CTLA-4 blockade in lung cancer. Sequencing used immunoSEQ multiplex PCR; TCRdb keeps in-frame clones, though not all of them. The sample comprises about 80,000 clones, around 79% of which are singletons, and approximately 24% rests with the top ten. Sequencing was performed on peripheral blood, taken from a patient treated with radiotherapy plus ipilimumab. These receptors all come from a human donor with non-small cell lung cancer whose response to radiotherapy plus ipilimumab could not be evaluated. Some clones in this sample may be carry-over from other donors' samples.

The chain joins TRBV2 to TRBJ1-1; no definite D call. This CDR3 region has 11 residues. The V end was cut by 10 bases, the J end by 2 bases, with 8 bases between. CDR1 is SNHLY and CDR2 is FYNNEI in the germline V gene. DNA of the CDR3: TGTGCCACCTCGAGTAACACTGAAGCTTTCTTT. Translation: CATSSNTEAFF.

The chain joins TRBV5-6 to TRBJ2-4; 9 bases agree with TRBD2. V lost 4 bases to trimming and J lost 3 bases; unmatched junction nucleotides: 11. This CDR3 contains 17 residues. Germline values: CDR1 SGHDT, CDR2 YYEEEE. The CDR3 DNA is TGTGCCAGCAGCATGGTGGGTAGCGGGGGCGGCAAAAACATTCAGTACTTC. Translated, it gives CASSMVGSGGGKNIQYF.

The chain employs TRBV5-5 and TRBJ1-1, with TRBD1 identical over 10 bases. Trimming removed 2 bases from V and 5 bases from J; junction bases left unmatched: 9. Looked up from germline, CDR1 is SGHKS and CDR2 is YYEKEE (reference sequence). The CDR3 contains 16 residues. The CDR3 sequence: CASSFPTGQGSTEAFF. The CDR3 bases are TGTGCCAGCAGCTTTCCTACGGGACAGGGGAGTACTGAAGCTTTCTTT.

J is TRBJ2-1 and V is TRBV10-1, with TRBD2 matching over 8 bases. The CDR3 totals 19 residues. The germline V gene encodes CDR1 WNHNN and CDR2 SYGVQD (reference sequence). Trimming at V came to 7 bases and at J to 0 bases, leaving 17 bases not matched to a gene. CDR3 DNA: TGCGCCAGCATAGGTACGGGACGCGGGAGGTCTGGCTCCTACAATGAGCAGTTCTTC. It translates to CASIGTGRGRSGSYNEQFF.

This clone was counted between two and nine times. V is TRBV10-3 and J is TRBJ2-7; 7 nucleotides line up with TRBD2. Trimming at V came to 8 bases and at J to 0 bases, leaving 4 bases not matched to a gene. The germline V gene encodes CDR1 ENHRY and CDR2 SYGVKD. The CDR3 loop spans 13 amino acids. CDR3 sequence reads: CAIGRETSYEQYF. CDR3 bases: TGTGCCATCGGGAGGGAGACCTCCTACGAGCAGTACTTC.

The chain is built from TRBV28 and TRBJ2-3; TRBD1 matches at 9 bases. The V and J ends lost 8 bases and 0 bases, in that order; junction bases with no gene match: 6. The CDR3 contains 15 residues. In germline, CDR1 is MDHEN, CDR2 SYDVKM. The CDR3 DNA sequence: TGTGCCAGCCTCACACAGGGGGCTAGCACAGATACGCAGTATTTT. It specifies CASLTQGASTDTQYF.

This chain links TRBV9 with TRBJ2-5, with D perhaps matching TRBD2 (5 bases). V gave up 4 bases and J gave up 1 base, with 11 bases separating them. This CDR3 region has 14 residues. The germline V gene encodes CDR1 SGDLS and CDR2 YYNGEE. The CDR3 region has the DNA TGTGCCAGCAGCCAGGCCGGGATCCAAGAGACCCAGTACTTC. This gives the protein CASSQAGIQETQYF.

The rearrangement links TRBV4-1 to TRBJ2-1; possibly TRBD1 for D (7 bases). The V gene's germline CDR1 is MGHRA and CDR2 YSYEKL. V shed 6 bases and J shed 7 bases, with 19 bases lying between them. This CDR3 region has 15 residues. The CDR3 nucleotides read TGCGCCAGCAGACTTGGGGGGACAGTCTGGAATGAGCAGTTCTTC. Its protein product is CASRLGGTVWNEQFF.

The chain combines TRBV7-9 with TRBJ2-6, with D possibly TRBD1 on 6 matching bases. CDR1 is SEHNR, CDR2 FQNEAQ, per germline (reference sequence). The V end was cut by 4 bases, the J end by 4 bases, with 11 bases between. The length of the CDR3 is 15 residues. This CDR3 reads CASSWGRAGANVLTF. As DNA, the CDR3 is TGTGCCAGCAGCTGGGGGCGGGCCGGGGCCAACGTCCTGACTTTC.

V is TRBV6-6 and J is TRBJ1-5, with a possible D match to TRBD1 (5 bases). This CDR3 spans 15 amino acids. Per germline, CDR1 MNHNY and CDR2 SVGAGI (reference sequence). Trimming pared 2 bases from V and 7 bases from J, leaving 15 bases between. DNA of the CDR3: TGTGCCAGCAGTTACGCGGGGCCGGCGGAGCAGCCCCAGCATTTT. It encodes CASSYAGPAEQPQHF.

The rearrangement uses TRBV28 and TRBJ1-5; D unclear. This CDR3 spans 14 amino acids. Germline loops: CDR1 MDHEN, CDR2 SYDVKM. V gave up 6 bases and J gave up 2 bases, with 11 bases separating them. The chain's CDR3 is CASRLSLGNQPQHF. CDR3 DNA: TGTGCCAGCAGACTCTCGCTTGGCAATCAGCCCCAGCATTTT.